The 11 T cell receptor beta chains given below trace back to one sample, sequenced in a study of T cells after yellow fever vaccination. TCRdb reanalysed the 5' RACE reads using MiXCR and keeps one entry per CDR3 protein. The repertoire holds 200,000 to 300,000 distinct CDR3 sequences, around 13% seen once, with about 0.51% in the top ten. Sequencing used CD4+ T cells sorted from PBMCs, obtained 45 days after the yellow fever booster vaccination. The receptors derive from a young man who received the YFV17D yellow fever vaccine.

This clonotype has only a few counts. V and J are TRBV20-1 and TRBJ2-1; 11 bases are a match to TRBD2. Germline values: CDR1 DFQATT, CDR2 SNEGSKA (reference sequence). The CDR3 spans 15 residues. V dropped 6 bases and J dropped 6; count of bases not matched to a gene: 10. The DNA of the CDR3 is TGCAGTGCCAAGAAACTAGCGGGAGCTGTCAATGAGCAGTTCTTC. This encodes CSAKKLAGAVNEQFF.

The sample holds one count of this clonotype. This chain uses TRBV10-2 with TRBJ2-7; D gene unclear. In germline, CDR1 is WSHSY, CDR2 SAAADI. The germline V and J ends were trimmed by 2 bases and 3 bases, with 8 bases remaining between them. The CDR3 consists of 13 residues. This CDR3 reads CASSEMEFYEQYF. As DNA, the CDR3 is TGCGCCAGCAGTGAGATGGAGTTCTACGAGCAGTACTTC.

CDR3 coding DNA: TGCAGTGCTAGTATCGAGGCTAACACAGATACGCAGTATTTT. Protein sequence: CSASIEANTDTQYF. The gene calls are TRBV20-1 and TRBJ2-3; no clear D. V lost 3 bases and J lost 2, with 12 bases in between. The CDR3 runs 14 residues. From germline, CDR1 is DFQATT and CDR2 SNEGSKA (reference sequence).

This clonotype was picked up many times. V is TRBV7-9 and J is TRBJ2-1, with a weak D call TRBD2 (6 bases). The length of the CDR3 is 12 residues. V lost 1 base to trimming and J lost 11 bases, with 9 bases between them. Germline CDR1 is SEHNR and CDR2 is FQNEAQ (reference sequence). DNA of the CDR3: TGTGCCAGCAGCTTAGATCTAGCGCAGCAGTTCTTC. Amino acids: CASSLDLAQQFF.

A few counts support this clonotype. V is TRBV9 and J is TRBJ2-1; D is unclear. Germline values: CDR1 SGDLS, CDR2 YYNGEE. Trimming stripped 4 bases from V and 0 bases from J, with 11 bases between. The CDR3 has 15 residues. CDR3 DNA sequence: TGTGCCAGCAGCTTAAGCGCGAGCTCCTACAATGAGCAGTTCTTC. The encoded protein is CASSLSASSYNEQFF.

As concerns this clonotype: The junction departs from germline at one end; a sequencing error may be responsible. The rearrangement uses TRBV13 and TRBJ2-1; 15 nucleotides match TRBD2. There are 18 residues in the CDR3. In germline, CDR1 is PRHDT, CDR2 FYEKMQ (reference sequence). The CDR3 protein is CASSLGLAGGGSYNEQFF. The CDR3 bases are TGTGCCAGCAGCCTAGGACTAGCGGGAGGGGGTTCCTACAATGAGCAGTTCTTC.

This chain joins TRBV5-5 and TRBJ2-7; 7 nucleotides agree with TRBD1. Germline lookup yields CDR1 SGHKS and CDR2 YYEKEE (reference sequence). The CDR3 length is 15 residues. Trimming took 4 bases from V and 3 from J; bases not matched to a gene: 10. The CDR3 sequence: CASSPKTGYYYEQYF. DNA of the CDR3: TGTGCCAGCAGCCCTAAGACAGGGTATTACTACGAGCAGTACTTC.

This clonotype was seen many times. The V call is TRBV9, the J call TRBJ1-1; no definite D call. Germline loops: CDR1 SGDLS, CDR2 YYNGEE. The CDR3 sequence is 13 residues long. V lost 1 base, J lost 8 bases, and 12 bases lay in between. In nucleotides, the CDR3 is TGTGCCAGCAGCGTACTTCCTCAATCCGAAGCTTTCTTT. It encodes CASSVLPQSEAFF.

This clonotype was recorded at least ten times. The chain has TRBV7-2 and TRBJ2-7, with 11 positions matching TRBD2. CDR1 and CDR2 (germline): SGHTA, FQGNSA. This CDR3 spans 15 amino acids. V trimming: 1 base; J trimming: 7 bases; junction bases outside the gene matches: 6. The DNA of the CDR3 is TGTGCCAGCAGCTTAGACCCTAGCGGGGGGCGGGAGCAGTACTTC. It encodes CASSLDPSGGREQYF.

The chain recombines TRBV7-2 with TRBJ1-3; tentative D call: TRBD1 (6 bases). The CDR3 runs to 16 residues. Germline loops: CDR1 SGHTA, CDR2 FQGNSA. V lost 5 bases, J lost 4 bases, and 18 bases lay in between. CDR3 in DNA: TGTGCCAGCAGCCTCGACCCTCCGGGGGCAGGAAACACCATATATTTT. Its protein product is CASSLDPPGAGNTIYF.

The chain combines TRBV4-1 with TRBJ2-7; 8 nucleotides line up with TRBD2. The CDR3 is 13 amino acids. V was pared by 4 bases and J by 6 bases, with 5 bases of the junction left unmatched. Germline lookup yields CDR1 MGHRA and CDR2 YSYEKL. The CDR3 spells CASSPGLGREQYF. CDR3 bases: TGCGCCAGCAGCCCGGGACTAGGACGCGAGCAGTACTTC.